This T cell receptor beta chain originates from a study of beta chain features in type 1 diabetes (dated 2018 in TCRdb). In the study overall: Mean age, gender distribution, total cell number and subset yield did not differ between patients and healthy donors. A total of just under 110,000,000 sorted cells were examined across all samples, and RNA yield correlated strongly with the number of cells per subset. The study compared the TCRB repertoires of sorted circulating CD4+ T cell subsets in recently diagnosed type 1 diabetes patients with those in matched healthy donors. Whereas all 28 donors provided naive and central memory subsets, regulatory and stem cell-like memory subsets were isolated from just 8 patients and roughly 8 healthy donors.

The research as a whole found: PCR might favor shorter templates, but patient and control samples were amplified and corrected together, so any skew would affect both groups equally. Naive, central memory and regulatory TCRB repertoires appeared to be more alike among patients than among healthy donors. Sequencing cDNA rather than genomic DNA could over-represent highly expressing activated cells, although activation and CD3 levels did not differ between groups. Fewer insertions and more nucleotide deletions at VDJ recombination sites were observed in patients with type 1 diabetes, implying thymic rearrangement abnormalities. Type 1 diabetes patients showed a moderate but significant shortening of TCRB CDR3 length in all four CD4+ subsets. Because the HLA sub-analyses included only small numbers of individuals, any influence of HLA type on TCRB rearrangement was left unresolved.

Each donor gave one peripheral blood draw, roughly 110 mL on average, collected into heparinised tubes. Using a panel that included CD45RO, CCR7, CD25, CD127, CD95 and CD27, naive, central memory, regulatory and stem cell-like memory CD4+ T cells were sorted on a BD FACSAria II. A purity above 95% was achieved for all sorted populations. Right away, PBMCs were isolated by Lymphoprep density gradient centrifugation and were stained directly, with no culture step. So that batch effects would be minimized, each experiment stained and sorted samples in pairs, pairing one healthy donor with one patient. All of the isolated RNA was reverse transcribed with the High Capacity cDNA Reverse Transcription Kit, so expressed TCRB transcripts were sequenced. Deep immunoSEQ sequencing was applied to naive, central memory and regulatory T cell samples, giving an average of approximately 3.8 million total reads per sample. After sorted cells were lysed in RLT buffer, RNA was extracted with DNase-treated RNeasy Micro or Mini kits, with the choice depending on cell number. To prevent cross-contamination, each cell subset was processed individually, whereas patient and healthy donor samples were processed jointly. The immunoSEQ multiplex PCR was used to amplify TCRB sequences from cDNA, yielding 87-bp fragments that span the CDR3 region. The amplicons were sequenced using the Illumina HiSeq platform. The authors' analysis ran thus. Synthetic template baselines were used to correct PCR bias computationally, reads within Hamming distance 2 were collapsed, and singletons that could not be merged were discarded. Reads were aligned against IMGT so that V, D and J genes, CDR3 length and insertions or deletions at six rearrangement sites could be assigned. Clonotype counts were normalized to sorted cell number within each subset before computing true diversity and Gini coefficients with the tcR R package. The overlap coefficient, calculated on TCRB nucleotide sequences, was used to measure repertoire sharing. Out-of-frame TCRB sequences from naive cells were analyzed as a proxy for the pre-selection repertoire. TCRdb re-hosts the immuneACCESS table, in-frame sequences only. Its copies lack some clones; in the studies checked, an unresolved V gene accounts for under half of them, and the cause for the rest is not known. Clonal size and the V and J genes are those of that table, whereas D and trimming came from the DNA. The sample yields 500,000 to 700,000 clones; 15% to 17% were counted once. Jointly, the top ten make up approximately 0.087% of the sample.

The CDR3 has 13 amino acids, counting the end cysteine and phenylalanine. Just the 39-base CDR3 DNA is kept, in frame starting at base 1. V is pruned by 6 bases and J by 4 bases, leaving 4 bases of the junction without a gene match. CDR1 and CDR2, per the germline V gene, are MDHEN and SYDVKM. As concerns this clone: The antigen this receptor binds is unknown. Base-call qualities are not available, and no considerably larger clone is one nucleotide away.

The chain employs TRBV28 and TRBJ2-7; 9 middle bases align to TRBD2. The receptor's source is a man between 18 and 35 years old in good health. Sequenced material: naive CD4+ T cells from blood. The meaning of the sample's cell subset or site label: true naive CD4+ T cells. The DNA sequence reads TGTGCCAGCAGATTGGGACTAGCTTACGAGCAGTACTTC. Its translation reads: CASRLGLAYEQYF.